The sequence of this T cell receptor (beta chain) was determined in a study of T cell responses to AZD1222 COVID-19 vaccine. General study findings and limits: Reports say nearly half of spike-specific TCRs go after unmutated variant regions. Repertoires were sampled only after the peak T cell response. Seropositive status at baseline applied to only five or six AZD1222 recipients.

Profiling relied on immunoSEQ multiplex PCR, and the TCRdb table lists in-frame clones only, not all of them. The profile covers about 93,000 clones, with just under 90% appearing a single time and less than 3.5% taken by the ten largest. This clone has just one count. Its cognate antigen is unknown. An end of the junction does not agree with germline; a read error may underlie this. This CDR3 spans 15 amino acids. Germline V lookup: CDR1 MNHEY, CDR2 SVGEGT. V usage is TRBV6-2 or TRBV6-3 and J usage is TRBJ2-2; TRBD2 matches at 8 bases. This receptor was identified in an adult in good health. Sequenced here: peripheral blood, sampled on day 0 of MenACWY control vaccination. Written as DNA, the CDR3 is TGTGCCAGCACTTACAGAGCGGGGGCCACCGGGGAGCTGTTTTTT. Protein sequence: CASTYRAGATGELFF.